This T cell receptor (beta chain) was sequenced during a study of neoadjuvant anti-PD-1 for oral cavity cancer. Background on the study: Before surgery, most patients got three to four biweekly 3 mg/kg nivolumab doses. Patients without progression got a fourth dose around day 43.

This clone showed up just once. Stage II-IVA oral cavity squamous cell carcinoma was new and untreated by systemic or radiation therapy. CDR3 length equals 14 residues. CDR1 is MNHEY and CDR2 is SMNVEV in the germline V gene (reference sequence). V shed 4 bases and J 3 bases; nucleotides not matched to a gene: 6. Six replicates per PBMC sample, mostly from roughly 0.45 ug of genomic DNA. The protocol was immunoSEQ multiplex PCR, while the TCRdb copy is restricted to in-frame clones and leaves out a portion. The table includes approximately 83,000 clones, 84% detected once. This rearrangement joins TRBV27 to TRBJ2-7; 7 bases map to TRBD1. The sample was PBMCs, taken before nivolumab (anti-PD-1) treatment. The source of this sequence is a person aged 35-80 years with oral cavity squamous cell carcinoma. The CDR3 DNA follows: TGTGCCAGCAGTTCCTGGACAGGACGCTACGAGCAGTACTTC. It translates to CASSSWTGRYEQYF.